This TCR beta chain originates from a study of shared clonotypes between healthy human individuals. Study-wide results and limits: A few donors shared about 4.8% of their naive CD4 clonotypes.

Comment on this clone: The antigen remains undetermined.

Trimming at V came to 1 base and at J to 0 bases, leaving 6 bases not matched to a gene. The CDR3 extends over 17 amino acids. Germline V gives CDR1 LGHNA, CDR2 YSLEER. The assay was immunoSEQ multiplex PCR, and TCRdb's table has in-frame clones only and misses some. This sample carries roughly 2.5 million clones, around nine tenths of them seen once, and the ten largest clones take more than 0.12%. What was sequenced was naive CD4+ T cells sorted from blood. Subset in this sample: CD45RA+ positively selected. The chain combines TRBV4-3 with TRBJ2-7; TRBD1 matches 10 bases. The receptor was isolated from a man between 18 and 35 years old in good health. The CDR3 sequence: CASSQGLGTGVSYEQYF. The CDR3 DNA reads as TGCGCCAGCAGCCAAGGGTTAGGGACAGGGGTCTCCTACGAGCAGTACTTC.